The text below deals with one TCR beta chain. This entry comes from a study of neoadjuvant anti-PD-1 for oral cavity cancer. Whole-study context: Nivolumab at 3 mg/kg was mostly given biweekly, three to four doses, pre-surgery.

These oral cavity squamous cell carcinomas were HPV-negative and locally advanced. Blood libraries mostly used around 0.45 ug genomic DNA, six replicates each. The table came from immunoSEQ multiplex PCR; TCRdb's copy has only in-frame clones and leaves some out. This table holds fewer than 35,000 clones, around nine tenths found once. The ends were cut back, 0 bases at V and 6 bases at J, with 9 bases in the middle. Germline lookup yields CDR1 SGDLS and CDR2 YYNGEE. The CDR3 extends over 13 amino acids. Source: PBMCs, taken before nivolumab (anti-PD-1) treatment. The genes are TRBV9 and TRBJ1-2, with TRBD1 as a possible D gene (5 bases). The sequence was obtained from a person between 40 and 85 years old with oral cavity squamous cell carcinoma. The CDR3 DNA reads TGTGCCAGCAGCGTAGGGGAGGGGCATGGCTACACCTTC. Translating it yields CASSVGEGHGYTF.